This T cell receptor (beta chain) was profiled in a study of shared clonotypes between healthy human individuals. Notes on this clone: Its matching antigen is unknown.

The protocol was immunoSEQ multiplex PCR, while the TCRdb copy is restricted to in-frame clones and leaves out a portion. The sample holds a few million clones, more than 80% seen once. The CDR3 has 14 amino acids. The ends were cut back, 4 bases at V and 4 bases at J, with 12 bases in the middle. The germline gives CDR1 SGHRS, CDR2 YFSETQ. The study, taken as a whole, reports: A handful of donors shared approximately 5% of their naive CD4 clonotypes.

The sample was naive CD4+ T cells sorted from blood. This sample's subset: CD45RA+ positively selected. This TCR was sampled from a man aged 18 to 30 in good health. The chain joins TRBV5-1 to TRBJ2-1; D may be TRBD1 (6 bases). The CDR3 DNA is TGCGCCAGCAGCGCAGAAGACAGGTACAATGAGCAGTTCTTC. This sequence encodes CASSAEDRYNEQFF.